Listed here is a single T cell receptor (beta chain). The antigen remains undetermined. The PCR was carried out with 60 Vbeta primers and 13 Jbeta primers. The method was immunoSEQ multiplex PCR; TCRdb's version includes in-frame clones alone and lacks a portion of them. The sample contains some 120,000 clones, about four fifths of which appear only once. This specimen comes from a study of cytomegalovirus exposure and HLA in healthy donors. Findings and caveats of the study: According to a later analysis, most TCR beta chains associated with CMV appeared HLA-restricted.

The CDR3 is 12 amino acids. CDR1 is LNHDA and CDR2 is SQIVND in the germline V gene (reference sequence). The V and J ends lost 11 bases and 1 base respectively, with 11 bases between them. This chain joins TRBV19 and TRBJ1-1; D may be TRBD1 (5 bases). The sample taken for sequencing was PBMCs. The receptor comes from a male donor in good health and CMV-seropositive. DNA for the CDR3: TGTGCCTCTACCCAGGGGAACACTGAAGCTTTCTTT. Its protein product is CASTQGNTEAFF.